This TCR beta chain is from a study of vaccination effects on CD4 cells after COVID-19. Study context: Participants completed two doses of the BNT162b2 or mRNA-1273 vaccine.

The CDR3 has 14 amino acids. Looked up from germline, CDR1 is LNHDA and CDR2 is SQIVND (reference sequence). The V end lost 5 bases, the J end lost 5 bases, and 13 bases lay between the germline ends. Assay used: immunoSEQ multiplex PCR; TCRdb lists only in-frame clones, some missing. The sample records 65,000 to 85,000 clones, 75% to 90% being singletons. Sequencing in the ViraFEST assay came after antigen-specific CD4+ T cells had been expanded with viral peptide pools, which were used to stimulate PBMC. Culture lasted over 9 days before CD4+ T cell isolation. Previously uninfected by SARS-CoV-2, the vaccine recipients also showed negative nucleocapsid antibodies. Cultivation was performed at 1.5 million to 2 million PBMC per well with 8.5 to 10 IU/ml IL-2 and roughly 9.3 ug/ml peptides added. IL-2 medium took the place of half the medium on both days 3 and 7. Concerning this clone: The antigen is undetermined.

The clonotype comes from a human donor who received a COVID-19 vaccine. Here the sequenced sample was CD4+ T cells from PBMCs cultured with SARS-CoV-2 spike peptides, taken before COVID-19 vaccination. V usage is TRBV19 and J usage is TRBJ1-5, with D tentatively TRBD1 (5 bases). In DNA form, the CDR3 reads TGTGCCAGTAGTCTTATGTCAGGGTATCAGCCCCAGCATTTT. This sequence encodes CASSLMSGYQPQHF.